This is a list of T cell receptor beta chains from one sample in a study of human T cells and chemical hapten exposure. In TCRdb, the RACE reads were re-called with MiXCR into one record per CDR3 protein. The table includes 65,000 to 80,000 distinct CDR3 sequences, over 9% detected once. Sequenced here: whole blood, sampled in connection with sensitization to the hapten diphenylcyclopropenone (DPC). These receptors originate from a woman aged 45-59 years with alopecia areata. Some clones in this sample may be carry-over from other donors' samples. CDR3s include the opening cysteine and the closing phenylalanine or tryptophan. Each record gives: CDR3 DNA, CDR3 protein, clone size, V gene, D gene, J gene. The D gene is left open where the match is weak. The listing skips clone size in some rows; elsewhere it reads once, few, many or a size class.

CDR3 DNA: TGTGCCAGCAGGAGGGGGGCAACTAATGAAAAACTGTTTTTT
CDR3 protein: CASRRGATNEKLFF
clone size: NA
V gene: TRBV27
D gene: NA
J gene: TRBJ1-4

CDR3 DNA: TGTGCCAGCAGCCAAGCTCAGTCCGCCGGCTACACCTTC
CDR3 protein: CASSQAQSAGYTF
clone size: few
V gene: TRBV3-1
D gene: NA
J gene: TRBJ1-2

CDR3 DNA: TGCGCCAGCAGCGGGGGACAGGGACTTACCTACGAGCAGTACTTC
CDR3 protein: CASSGGQGLTYEQYF
clone size: NA
V gene: TRBV5-1
D gene: TRBD1
J gene: TRBJ2-7

CDR3 DNA: TGCAGTGCTAGGGAGAGGGGTTGGCGCTCTGGCTACACCTTC
CDR3 protein: CSARERGWRSGYTF
clone size: few
V gene: TRBV20-1
D gene: NA
J gene: TRBJ1-2

CDR3 DNA: TGTGCCAGCAATCCGGCAACTGCCACAGATACGCAGTATTTT
CDR3 protein: CASNPATATDTQYF
clone size: NA
V gene: TRBV2
D gene: NA
J gene: TRBJ2-3

CDR3 DNA: TGCAGTGCAGAAGAAGCAGATACGCAGTATTTT
CDR3 protein: CSAEEADTQYF
clone size: few
V gene: TRBV20-1
D gene: NA
J gene: TRBJ2-3

CDR3 DNA: TGTGCCAGCAGCTCGGACCCCAGTCTTCCGCAGTATTTT
CDR3 protein: CASSSDPSLPQYF
clone size: few
V gene: TRBV7-2
D gene: NA
J gene: TRBJ2-3

CDR3 DNA: TGTGCCAGCAGTGCGTTGGTAACCGAGCAGTACTTC
CDR3 protein: CASSALVTEQYF
clone size: many
V gene: TRBV11-2
D gene: NA
J gene: TRBJ2-7

CDR3 DNA: TGCAGTGCCTCACAGGGGGCGACCCCTAACTATGGCTACACCTTC
CDR3 protein: CSASQGATPNYGYTF
clone size: NA
V gene: TRBV20-1
D gene: TRBD1
J gene: TRBJ1-2

CDR3 DNA: TGTGCCAGCAGCCCGGGACTTTCGGAGACCCAGTACTTC
CDR3 protein: CASSPGLSETQYF
clone size: few
V gene: TRBV5-4
D gene: NA
J gene: TRBJ2-5

CDR3 DNA: TGTGCCAGCAGTTTTGGGACTGGGGCCAACGTCCTGACTTTC
CDR3 protein: CASSFGTGANVLTF
clone size: many
V gene: TRBV12-3/TRBV12-4
D gene: NA
J gene: TRBJ2-6

CDR3 DNA: TGTGCCAGCAGCTTGGGACTAGCCCCAGATACGCAGTATTTT
CDR3 protein: CASSLGLAPDTQYF
clone size: NA
V gene: TRBV5-6
D gene: TRBD2
J gene: TRBJ2-3

CDR3 DNA: TGTGCCAGCAGCTCTGTCTCTAGCGGGAGGATAGATACGCAGTATTTT
CDR3 protein: CASSSVSSGRIDTQYF
clone size: NA
V gene: TRBV7-6
D gene: TRBD2
J gene: TRBJ2-3

CDR3 DNA: TGTGCCAGCAGCTTAGGCCTAGGCAGGGCCGGCGGGGAGCTGTTTTTT
CDR3 protein: CASSLGLGRAGGELFF
clone size: NA
V gene: TRBV11-1
D gene: NA
J gene: TRBJ2-2

CDR3 DNA: TGTGCCAGCAGCTTAGCCTTAGCGCAACGCTCCTACAATGAGCAGTTCTTC
CDR3 protein: CASSLALAQRSYNEQFF
clone size: few
V gene: TRBV7-2
D gene: NA
J gene: TRBJ2-1

CDR3 DNA: TGTGCCAGCAGCGTAGGAAAAGGTCCCAGCACCATATATTTT
CDR3 protein: CASSVGKGPSTIYF
clone size: few
V gene: TRBV9
D gene: NA
J gene: TRBJ1-3

CDR3 DNA: TGCGCCAGCAGCCGAGACGGGCCCGGCGGAGGCGGGGAGCTGTTTTTT
CDR3 protein: CASSRDGPGGGGELFF
clone size: many
V gene: TRBV5-1
D gene: NA
J gene: TRBJ2-2

CDR3 DNA: TGTGCCAGCAGTGAAGTGGGAGGGACCACTGAAGCTTTCTTT
CDR3 protein: CASSEVGGTTEAFF
clone size: NA
V gene: TRBV6-1
D gene: NA
J gene: TRBJ1-1

CDR3 DNA: TGTGCCAGCAGTAATGGGGGCACAGATACGCAGTATTTT
CDR3 protein: CASSNGGTDTQYF
clone size: few
V gene: TRBV7-2
D gene: NA
J gene: TRBJ2-3

CDR3 DNA: TGTGCCAGCAGTTCACCCCCCCTCTACAATGAGCAGTTCTTC
CDR3 protein: CASSSPPLYNEQFF
clone size: few
V gene: TRBV28
D gene: NA
J gene: TRBJ2-1

CDR3 DNA: TGTGCCAGCAGTTACGGGGAATTGGGCATTCAGTACTTC
CDR3 protein: CASSYGELGIQYF
clone size: NA
V gene: TRBV6-5
D gene: NA
J gene: TRBJ2-4

CDR3 DNA: TGTGCCAGCAGCGGCAGCGGGGGTCAGCCCCAGCATTTT
CDR3 protein: CASSGSGGQPQHF
clone size: few
V gene: TRBV25-1
D gene: NA
J gene: TRBJ1-5

CDR3 DNA: TGTGCCAGCAGCGAACTAGCGGGGCAAGATACGCAGTATTTT
CDR3 protein: CASSELAGQDTQYF
clone size: NA
V gene: TRBV9
D gene: TRBD2
J gene: TRBJ2-3

CDR3 DNA: TGCAGTGCTCTCCCTAGCGGACCCTACGAGCAGTACTTC
CDR3 protein: CSALPSGPYEQYF
clone size: many
V gene: TRBV20-1
D gene: TRBD2
J gene: TRBJ2-7

CDR3 DNA: TGCGCCAGCAGCCCAGCGGGACAGAGTAATGAAAAACTGTTTTTT
CDR3 protein: CASSPAGQSNEKLFF
clone size: NA
V gene: TRBV5-1
D gene: TRBD1
J gene: TRBJ1-4

CDR3 DNA: TGTGCCAGCAGCGTAGGGACGGCGAGGTCACCCCTCCACTTT
CDR3 protein: CASSVGTARSPLHF
clone size: many
V gene: TRBV9
D gene: NA
J gene: TRBJ1-6

CDR3 DNA: TGTGCCAGCAGCCGAGGACTAGCGGGAGGTTCAGATACGCAGTATTTT
CDR3 protein: CASSRGLAGGSDTQYF
clone size: few
V gene: TRBV7-8
D gene: TRBD2
J gene: TRBJ2-3

CDR3 DNA: TGCGCCAGCAGCTTAAAGCGGGACCTGACAGATACGCAGTATTTT
CDR3 protein: CASSLKRDLTDTQYF
clone size: NA
V gene: TRBV5-1
D gene: TRBD2
J gene: TRBJ2-3

CDR3 DNA: TGTGCCAGCTCACCCCAGCGGAGCACAGATACGCAGTATTTT
CDR3 protein: CASSPQRSTDTQYF
clone size: NA
V gene: TRBV18
D gene: NA
J gene: TRBJ2-3

CDR3 DNA: NA
CDR3 protein: CASRLVAGGIHEQYF
clone size: few
V gene: TRBV12-2
D gene: NA
J gene: TRBJ2-7

CDR3 DNA: TGCGCCAGCAAGGCTAGCGCCTACGAGCAGTACTTC
CDR3 protein: CASKASAYEQYF
clone size: few
V gene: TRBV10-2
D gene: NA
J gene: TRBJ2-7

CDR3 DNA: TGTGCCAGCAGTGAGGGCCGGCCGGCCCAGCATTTT
CDR3 protein: CASSEGRPAQHF
clone size: NA
V gene: TRBV6-1
D gene: NA
J gene: TRBJ1-5

CDR3 DNA: TGCAGTGCTAGAGCCGACGGATCTAGCGGGCGGGGGGACGAGCAGTACTTC
CDR3 protein: CSARADGSSGRGDEQYF
clone size: many
V gene: TRBV20-1
D gene: TRBD2
J gene: TRBJ2-7

CDR3 DNA: TGTGCCAGCAGTGAATATCATCCCTCGGATGAGCAGTTCTTC
CDR3 protein: CASSEYHPSDEQFF
clone size: NA
V gene: TRBV25-1
D gene: NA
J gene: TRBJ2-1

CDR3 DNA: TGTGCCAGCAGTTACTCGATGCCAGGGGACACTGAAGCTTTCTTT
CDR3 protein: CASSYSMPGDTEAFF
clone size: few
V gene: TRBV6-6
D gene: NA
J gene: TRBJ1-1

CDR3 DNA: TGCAGCGCCAGGACAGGGGAGCTTGAAGCTTTCTTT
CDR3 protein: CSARTGELEAFF
clone size: few
V gene: TRBV29-1
D gene: TRBD1
J gene: TRBJ1-1

CDR3 DNA: TGTGCCAGCGGAACCGGAGGGTACACAGATACGCAGTATTTT
CDR3 protein: CASGTGGYTDTQYF
clone size: few
V gene: TRBV12-3/TRBV12-4
D gene: NA
J gene: TRBJ2-3

CDR3 DNA: TGTGCCAGCAGCCCGGGCCGAGCGGCAGATACGCAGTATTTT
CDR3 protein: CASSPGRAADTQYF
clone size: many
V gene: TRBV11-3
D gene: NA
J gene: TRBJ2-3

CDR3 DNA: TGCAGTGCTAGAGGGCCGAGCTACGAGCAGTACTTC
CDR3 protein: CSARGPSYEQYF
clone size: few
V gene: TRBV20-1
D gene: NA
J gene: TRBJ2-7

CDR3 DNA: TGTGCCAGCAGTCGAGAGCTACTCCTCTACGAGCAGTACTTC
CDR3 protein: CASSRELLLYEQYF
clone size: many
V gene: TRBV28
D gene: NA
J gene: TRBJ2-7

CDR3 DNA: TGCGCCAGCAGCTTAGCGGGAGAATCGTACAATGAGCAGTTCTTC
CDR3 protein: CASSLAGESYNEQFF
clone size: many
V gene: TRBV5-1
D gene: TRBD2
J gene: TRBJ2-1

CDR3 DNA: TGTGCCAGCAGTTACCTCCACAGCACCGGGGAGCTGTTTTTT
CDR3 protein: CASSYLHSTGELFF
clone size: few
V gene: TRBV6-2/TRBV6-3
D gene: NA
J gene: TRBJ2-2

CDR3 DNA: TGCAGCGTTGACAACCGGGACAAGGGAATCGGGACCACTGAAGCTTTCTTT
CDR3 protein: CSVDNRDKGIGTTEAFF
clone size: NA
V gene: TRBV29-1
D gene: NA
J gene: TRBJ1-1

CDR3 DNA: TGTGCCAGCAGCCCACCTGGGAGGGGGCTTGAAAAACTGTTTTTT
CDR3 protein: CASSPPGRGLEKLFF
clone size: many
V gene: TRBV11-2
D gene: TRBD1
J gene: TRBJ1-4

CDR3 DNA: TGTGCCAGCAGCCAAGAGGGAGGATTCCAAGAGACCCAGTACTTC
CDR3 protein: CASSQEGGFQETQYF
clone size: NA
V gene: TRBV3-1
D gene: NA
J gene: TRBJ2-5

CDR3 DNA: TGTGCCAGCAGGGAGGCCGGGGCCTACAGGGAGTCGGCAGATACGCAGTATTTT
CDR3 protein: CASREAGAYRESADTQYF
clone size: few
V gene: TRBV27
D gene: NA
J gene: TRBJ2-3